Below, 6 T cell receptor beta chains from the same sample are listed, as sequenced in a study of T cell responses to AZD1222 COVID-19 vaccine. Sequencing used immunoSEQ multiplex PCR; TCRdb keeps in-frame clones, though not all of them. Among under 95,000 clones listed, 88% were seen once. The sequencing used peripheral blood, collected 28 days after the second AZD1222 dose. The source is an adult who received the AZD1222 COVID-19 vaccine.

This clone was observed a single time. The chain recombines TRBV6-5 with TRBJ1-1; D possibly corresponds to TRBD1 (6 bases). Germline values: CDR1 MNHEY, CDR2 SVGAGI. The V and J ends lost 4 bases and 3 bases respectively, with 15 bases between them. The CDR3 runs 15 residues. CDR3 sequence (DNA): TGTGCCAGCAGTTCAGCCGGGACAAGGGACACTGAAGCTTTCTTT. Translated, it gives CASSSAGTRDTEAFF.

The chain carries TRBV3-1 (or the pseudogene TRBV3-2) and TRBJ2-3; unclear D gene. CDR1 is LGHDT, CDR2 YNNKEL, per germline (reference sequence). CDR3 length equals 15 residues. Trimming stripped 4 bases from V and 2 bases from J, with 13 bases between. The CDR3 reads CASSRSDLDTDTQYF. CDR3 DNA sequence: TGTGCCAGCAGCCGCTCCGATCTTGACACAGATACGCAGTATTTT.

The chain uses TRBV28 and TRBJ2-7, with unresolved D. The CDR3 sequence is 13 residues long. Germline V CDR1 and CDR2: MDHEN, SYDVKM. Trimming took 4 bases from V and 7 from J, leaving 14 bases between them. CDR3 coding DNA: TGTGCCAGCAGTTCCTGGACCGCGACGGAGCAGTACTTC. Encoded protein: CASSSWTATEQYF.

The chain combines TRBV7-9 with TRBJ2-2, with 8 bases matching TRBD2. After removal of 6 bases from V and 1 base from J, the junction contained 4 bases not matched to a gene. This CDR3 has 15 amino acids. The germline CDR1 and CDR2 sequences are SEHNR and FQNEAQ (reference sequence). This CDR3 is CASRRAGENTGELFF. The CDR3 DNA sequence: TGTGCCAGCAGAAGAGCGGGGGAGAACACCGGGGAGCTGTTTTTT.

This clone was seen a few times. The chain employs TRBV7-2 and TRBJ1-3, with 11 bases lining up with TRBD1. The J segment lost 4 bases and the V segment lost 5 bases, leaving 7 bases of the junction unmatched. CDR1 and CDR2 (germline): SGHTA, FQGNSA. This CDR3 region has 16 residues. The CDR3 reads CASSPPDRGLGNTIYF. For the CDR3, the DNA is TGTGCCAGCAGCCCGCCGGACAGGGGGCTAGGAAACACCATATATTTT.

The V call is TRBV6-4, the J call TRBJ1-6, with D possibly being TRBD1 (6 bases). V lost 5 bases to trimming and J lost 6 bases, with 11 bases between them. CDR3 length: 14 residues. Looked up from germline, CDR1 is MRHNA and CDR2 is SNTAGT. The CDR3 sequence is CASSYRAFNSPLHF. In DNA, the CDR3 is TGTGCCAGCAGTTACAGGGCCTTTAATTCACCCCTCCACTTT.